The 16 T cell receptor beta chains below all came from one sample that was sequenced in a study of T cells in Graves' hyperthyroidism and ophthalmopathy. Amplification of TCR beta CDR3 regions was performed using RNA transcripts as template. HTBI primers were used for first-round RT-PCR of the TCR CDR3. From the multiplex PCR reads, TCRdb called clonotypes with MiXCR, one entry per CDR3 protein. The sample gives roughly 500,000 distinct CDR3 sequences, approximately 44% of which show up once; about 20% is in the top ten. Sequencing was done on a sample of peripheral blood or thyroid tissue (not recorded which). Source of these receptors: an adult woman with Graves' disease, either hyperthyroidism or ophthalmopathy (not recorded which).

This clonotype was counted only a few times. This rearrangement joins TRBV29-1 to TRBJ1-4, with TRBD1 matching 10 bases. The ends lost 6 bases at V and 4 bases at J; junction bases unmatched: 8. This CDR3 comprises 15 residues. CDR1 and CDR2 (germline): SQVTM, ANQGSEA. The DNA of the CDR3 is TGCAGCGTCCTCCGGGACAGGGGTGGTAATGAAAAACTGTTTTTT. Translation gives CSVLRDRGGNEKLFF.

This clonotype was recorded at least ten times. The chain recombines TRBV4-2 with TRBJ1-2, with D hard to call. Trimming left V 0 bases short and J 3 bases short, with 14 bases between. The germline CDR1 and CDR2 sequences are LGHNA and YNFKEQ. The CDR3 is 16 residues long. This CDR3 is CASSQDGQQLHYGYTF. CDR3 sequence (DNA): TGTGCCAGCAGCCAAGACGGGCAGCAGCTCCACTATGGCTACACCTTC.

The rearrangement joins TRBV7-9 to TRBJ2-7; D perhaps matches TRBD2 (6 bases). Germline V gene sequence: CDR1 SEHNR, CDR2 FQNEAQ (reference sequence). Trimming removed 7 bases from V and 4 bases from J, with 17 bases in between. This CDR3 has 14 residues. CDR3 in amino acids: CASMSVGGEYEQYF. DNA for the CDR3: TGTGCCAGCATGAGCGTCGGGGGAGAATACGAGCAGTACTTC. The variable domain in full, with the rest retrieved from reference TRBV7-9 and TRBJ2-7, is DTGVSQNPRHKITKRGQNVTFRCDPISEHNRLYWYRQTLGQGPEFLTYFQNEAQLEKSRLLSDRFSAERPKGSFSTLEIQRTEQGDSAMYLCASMSVGGEYEQYFGPGTRLTVT.

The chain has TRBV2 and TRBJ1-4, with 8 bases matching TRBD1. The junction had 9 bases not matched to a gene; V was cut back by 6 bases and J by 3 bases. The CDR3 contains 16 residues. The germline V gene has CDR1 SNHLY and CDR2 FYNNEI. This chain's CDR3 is CASRDRGGVSNEKLFF. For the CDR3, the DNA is TGTGCCAGCAGAGACAGGGGAGGTGTATCTAATGAAAAACTGTTTTTT. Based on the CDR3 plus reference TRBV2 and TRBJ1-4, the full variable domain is EPEVTQTPSHQVTQMGQEVILRCVPISNHLYFYWYRQILGQKVEFLVSFYNNEISEKSEIFDDQFSVERPDGSNFTLKIRSTKLEDSAMYFCASRDRGGVSNEKLFFGSGTQLSVL.

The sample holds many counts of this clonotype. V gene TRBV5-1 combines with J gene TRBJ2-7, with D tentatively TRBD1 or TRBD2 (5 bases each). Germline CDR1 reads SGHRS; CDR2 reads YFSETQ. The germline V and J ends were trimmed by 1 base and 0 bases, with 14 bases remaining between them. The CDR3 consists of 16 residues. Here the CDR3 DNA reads TGCGCCAGCAGCTTGCGGACACTGGGGAGCTCCTACGAGCAGTACTTC. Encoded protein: CASSLRTLGSSYEQYF.

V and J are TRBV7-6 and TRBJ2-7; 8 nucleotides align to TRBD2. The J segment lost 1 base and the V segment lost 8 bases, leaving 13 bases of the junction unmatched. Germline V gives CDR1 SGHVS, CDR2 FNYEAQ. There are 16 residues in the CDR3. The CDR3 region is CASAQGRGAGSYEQYF. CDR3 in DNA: TGTGCCAGCGCCCAAGGGCGGGGGGCCGGATCCTACGAGCAGTACTTC.

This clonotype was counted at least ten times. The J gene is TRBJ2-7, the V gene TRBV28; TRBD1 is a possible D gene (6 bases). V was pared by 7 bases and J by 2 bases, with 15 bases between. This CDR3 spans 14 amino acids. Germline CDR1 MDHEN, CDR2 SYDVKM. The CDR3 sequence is CASKPPGTTYEQYF. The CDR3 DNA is TGTGCCAGCAAACCCCCAGGGACAACCTACGAGCAGTACTTC.

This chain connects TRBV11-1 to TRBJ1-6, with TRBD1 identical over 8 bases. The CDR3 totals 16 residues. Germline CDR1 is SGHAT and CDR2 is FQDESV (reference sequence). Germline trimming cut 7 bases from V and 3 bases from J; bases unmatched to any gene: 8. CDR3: CASTPDGTGYNSPLHF. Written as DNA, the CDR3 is TGTGCCAGCACCCCGGACGGGACAGGCTATAATTCACCCCTCCACTTT.

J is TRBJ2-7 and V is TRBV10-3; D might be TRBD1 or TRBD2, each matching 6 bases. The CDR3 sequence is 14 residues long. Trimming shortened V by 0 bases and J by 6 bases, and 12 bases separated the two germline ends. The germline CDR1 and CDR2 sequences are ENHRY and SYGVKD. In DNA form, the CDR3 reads TGTGCCATCAGTGAGTCGAGGGGGAGGTCCGAGCAGTACTTC. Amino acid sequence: CAISESRGRSEQYF.

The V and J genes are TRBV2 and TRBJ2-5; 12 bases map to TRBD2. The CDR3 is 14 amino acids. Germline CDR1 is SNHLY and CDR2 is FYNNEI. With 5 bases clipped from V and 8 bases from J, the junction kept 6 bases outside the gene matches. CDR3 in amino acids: CASSRLAGEATQYF. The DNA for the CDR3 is TGTGCCAGCAGTCGACTAGCGGGAGAGGCTACCCAGTACTTC.

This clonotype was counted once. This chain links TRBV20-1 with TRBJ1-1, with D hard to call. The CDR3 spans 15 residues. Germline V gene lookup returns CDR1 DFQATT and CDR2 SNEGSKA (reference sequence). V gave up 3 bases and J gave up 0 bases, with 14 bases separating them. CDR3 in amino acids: CSARPSGFMNTEAFF. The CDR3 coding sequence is TGCAGTGCTAGGCCTAGCGGGTTCATGAACACTGAAGCTTTCTTT.

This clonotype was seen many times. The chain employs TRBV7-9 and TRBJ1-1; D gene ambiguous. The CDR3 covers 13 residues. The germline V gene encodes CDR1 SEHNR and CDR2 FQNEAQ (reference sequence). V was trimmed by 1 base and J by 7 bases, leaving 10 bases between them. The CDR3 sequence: CASSLVASVEAFF. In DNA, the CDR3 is TGTGCCAGCAGCTTAGTAGCGTCAGTTGAAGCTTTCTTT.

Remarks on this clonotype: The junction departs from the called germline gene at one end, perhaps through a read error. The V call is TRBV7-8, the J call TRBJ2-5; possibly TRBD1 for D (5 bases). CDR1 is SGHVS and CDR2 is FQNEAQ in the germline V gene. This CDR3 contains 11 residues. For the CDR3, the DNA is TGTGCCAGCAGCCCTCGGAAAAGGGGCAACTTC. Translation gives CASSPRKRGNF.

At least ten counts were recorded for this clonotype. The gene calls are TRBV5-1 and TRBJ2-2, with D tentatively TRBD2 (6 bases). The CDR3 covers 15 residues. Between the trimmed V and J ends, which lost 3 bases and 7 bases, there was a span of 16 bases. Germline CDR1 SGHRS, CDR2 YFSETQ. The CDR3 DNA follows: TGCGCCAGCAGCTCAACTACCTTCGGGGGCGGGGAGCTGTTTTTT. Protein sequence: CASSSTTFGGGELFF.

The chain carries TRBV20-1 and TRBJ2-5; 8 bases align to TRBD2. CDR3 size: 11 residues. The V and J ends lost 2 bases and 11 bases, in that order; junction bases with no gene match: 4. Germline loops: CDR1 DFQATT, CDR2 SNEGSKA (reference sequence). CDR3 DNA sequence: TGCAGTGCTAGAACGGGGGGGAATCAGTACTTC. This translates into CSARTGGNQYF.

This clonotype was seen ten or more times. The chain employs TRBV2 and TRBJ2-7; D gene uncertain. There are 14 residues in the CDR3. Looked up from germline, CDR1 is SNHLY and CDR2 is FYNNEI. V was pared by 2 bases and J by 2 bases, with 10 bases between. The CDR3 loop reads CASSEPVEPYEQYF. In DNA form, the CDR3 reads TGTGCCAGCAGTGAACCAGTCGAACCCTACGAGCAGTACTTC. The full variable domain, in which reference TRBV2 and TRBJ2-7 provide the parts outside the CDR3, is EPEVTQTPSHQVTQMGQEVILRCVPISNHLYFYWYRQILGQKVEFLVSFYNNEISEKSEIFDDQFSVERPDGSNFTLKIRSTKLEDSAMYFCASSEPVEPYEQYFGPGTRLTVT.